The 26 T cell receptor beta chains below all came from one sample that was sequenced in a study of CXCR3-negative and CXCR3-positive naive CD8 T cells. Their antigen targets remain unknown. The study made its TRB cDNA libraries by 5' RACE, adding UMI labels. TCRdb reprocessed the 5' RACE reads and stores each CDR3 protein as one record, lacking DNA. The repertoire table contains 84,000 or so distinct CDR3 sequences. The study's findings and limits: Researchers report that CXCR3-positive naive cells carry more hydrophobic TRB CDR3s than CXCR3-negative naive cells.

Sequenced material: naive CXCR3+ CD8+ T cells from blood. Specified subset: CD45RO-CCR7+CD27+CD95- naive CD8+ T cells expressing CXCR3 (TNR3+). The origin of the receptors is a human donor in good health. Some clones in this sample may be carry-over from other donors' samples.

The chain couples TRBV6-2 or TRBV6-3 to TRBJ2-7; TCRdb's D call, TRBD2, is unchecked because there is no DNA. Germline V gene sequence: CDR1 MNHEY, CDR2 SVGEGT. The CDR3 spans 17 residues. The CDR3 is CASTERSSGDYSYEQYF.

The V and J genes are TRBV20-1 and TRBJ2-1; TCRdb designates TRBD1, a call that cannot be tested without DNA. Per germline, CDR1 DFQATT and CDR2 SNEGSKA (reference sequence). CDR3 size: 18 residues. This CDR3 is CSTNAGTAATIYYNEQFF.

V gene TRBV28 combines with J gene TRBJ2-7; lacking DNA, the TRBD1 call made by TCRdb goes unchecked. This CDR3 spans 14 amino acids. Germline CDR1 reads MDHEN; CDR2 reads SYDVKM. CDR3: CASSTGELIYEQYF.

The V gene is TRBV29-1, the J gene TRBJ2-1. Germline V gives CDR1 SQVTM, CDR2 ANQGSEA. CDR3 length: 13 amino acids. CDR3 sequence reads: CSVGGSSYNEQFF.

CDR3: CSVEDWGQDGYTF. The chain carries TRBV29-1 and TRBJ1-2; TCRdb's assignment of TRBD1 cannot be checked, as there is no DNA. Germline V CDR1 and CDR2: SQVTM, ANQGSEA. This CDR3 has 13 residues.

The chain combines TRBV11-2 with TRBJ2-1. CDR1 and CDR2 from the germline V gene are SGHAT and FQNNGV. The CDR3 has 13 amino acids. The CDR3 loop is CASSLDPYNEQFF.

The CDR3 loop is CASSPSTTKETQYF. This chain connects TRBV28 to TRBJ2-5; TCRdb picks TRBD2, but there is no DNA to check that call. The CDR3 sequence is 14 residues long. Germline values: CDR1 MDHEN, CDR2 SYDVKM.

This sequence joins TRBV6-1 and TRBJ1-1. The CDR3 runs to 12 residues. CDR1 MNHNS and CDR2 SASEGT come from the germline V gene. CDR3 loop: CASSGGYTEAFF.

The chain links TRBV28 to TRBJ2-1. Germline values: CDR1 MDHEN, CDR2 SYDVKM. The CDR3 runs 13 residues. CDR3 loop: CASSLSLYNEQFF.

The rearrangement links TRBV29-1 to TRBJ1-6; TCRdb names TRBD1, which stays unverified in the absence of DNA. Per the germline V gene, CDR1 is SQVTM and CDR2 is ANQGSEA. CDR3 length equals 14 residues. The CDR3 sequence is CSVDSRVMDSPLHF. Full variable domain (rest looked up from reference TRBV29-1 and TRBJ1-6): SAVISQKPSRDICQRGTSLTIQCQVDSQVTMMFWYRQQPGQSLTLIATANQGSEATYESGFVIDKFPISRPNLTFSTLTVSNMSPEDSSIYLCSVDSRVMDSPLHFGNGTRLTVT.

The V gene is TRBV28, the J gene TRBJ2-2. CDR3 size: 13 residues. Germline V gene lookup returns CDR1 MDHEN and CDR2 SYDVKM. CDR3 amino acids: CASSFVGNGELFF.

This chain links TRBV20-1 with TRBJ2-7; TCRdb returns TRBD2, unconfirmable since there is no DNA. CDR3 length: 15 residues. Germline CDR1 reads DFQATT; CDR2 reads SNEGSKA (reference sequence). The CDR3 loop is CSARDRASGAYEQYF.

This sequence joins TRBV12-3 or TRBV12-4 and TRBJ2-1; TCRdb picks TRBD2, but there is no DNA to check that call. The CDR3 is 12 residues long. The CDR3 protein is CASSSVAGDPFF.

CDR3 sequence: CASSLTGTGVEQYF. V is TRBV28 and J is TRBJ2-7; TCRdb names TRBD1, which stays unverified in the absence of DNA. The germline CDR1 and CDR2 sequences are MDHEN and SYDVKM. There are 14 residues in the CDR3.

The genes are TRBV28 and TRBJ1-2; TCRdb lists TRBD1, though no DNA is available to test this call. From germline, CDR1 is MDHEN and CDR2 SYDVKM. CDR3 size: 14 residues. CDR3 region: CASSLRGSNYGYTF.

This CDR3 is CASSFTYRDNEQFF. The chain joins TRBV7-6 to TRBJ2-1. Germline lookup yields CDR1 SGHVS and CDR2 FNYEAQ. This CDR3 region has 14 residues.

V usage is TRBV7-9 and J usage is TRBJ2-7; TCRdb names TRBD2, which stays unverified in the absence of DNA. Germline V gene lookup returns CDR1 SEHNR and CDR2 FQNEAQ (reference sequence). The CDR3 is made up of 14 amino acids. The CDR3 sequence: CASSPTSGVSEQYF.

V gene TRBV15 combines with J gene TRBJ2-3; checking the TCRdb D call of TRBD2 is not possible without DNA. CDR3 length: 16 amino acids. Germline CDR1 and CDR2: LNHNV and YYDKDF (reference sequence). CDR3 amino acids: CATSGTSSGGPRPQYF. Complete variable domain (other parts from reference TRBV15 and TRBJ2-3): DAMVIQNPRYQVTQFGKPVTLSCSQTLNHNVMYWYQQKSSQAPKLLFHYYDKDFNNEADTPDNFQSRRPNTSFCFLDIRSPGLGDTAMYLCATSGTSSGGPRPQYFGPGTRLTVL.

The gene calls are TRBV7-2 and TRBJ2-3; TCRdb proposes TRBD2, but this gene call is untestable without DNA. This CDR3 has 16 residues. Germline V gene data show CDR1 as SGHTA and CDR2 as FQGNSA. This CDR3 reads CASSSSGGPRTDTQYF.

The chain couples TRBV28 to TRBJ1-2. The germline gives CDR1 MDHEN, CDR2 SYDVKM. CDR3 size: 16 residues. The CDR3 loop is CASSHPPEGWNYGYTF.

The chain couples TRBV7-2 to TRBJ2-1; the TRBD2 assignment by TCRdb is unverifiable without DNA. Germline lookup yields CDR1 SGHTA and CDR2 FQGNSA. This CDR3 comprises 16 residues. CDR3 residues: CASSLEAGGPVDEQFF.

The genes are TRBV15 and TRBJ2-7; TCRdb outputs TRBD2, but without DNA this stays unchecked. This CDR3 contains 16 residues. The V gene's germline CDR1 is LNHNV and CDR2 YYDKDF (reference sequence). The CDR3 is CATSRDHPARSNEQYF.

The V and J genes are TRBV28 and TRBJ2-7; TCRdb gives TRBD1 as the D gene, but with no DNA this cannot be confirmed. CDR3 length: 12 residues. CDR1 MDHEN and CDR2 SYDVKM come from the germline V gene. CDR3 region: CASSLRDYEQYF.

The chain joins TRBV15 to TRBJ2-3; the D call of TRBD2 rests on TCRdb alone, since no DNA is present to check it. The CDR3 has 14 residues. Germline assignment: CDR1 LNHNV and CDR2 YYDKDF (reference sequence). CDR3 in amino acids: CATALAASTDTQYF.

This chain connects TRBV7-9 to TRBJ2-7; the D gene TCRdb calls, TRBD1, cannot be checked with no DNA. The CDR3 has 18 amino acids. In germline, CDR1 is SEHNR, CDR2 FQNEAQ (reference sequence). CDR3 residues: CASSPWTGGVVGNYEQYF. The whole variable domain, filled in from reference TRBV7-9 and TRBJ2-7, reads DTGVSQNPRHKITKRGQNVTFRCDPISEHNRLYWYRQTLGQGPEFLTYFQNEAQLEKSRLLSDRFSAERPKGSFSTLEIQRTEQGDSAMYLCASSPWTGGVVGNYEQYFGPGTRLTVT.

The genes are TRBV7-9 and TRBJ2-2; as DNA is missing, the TRBD1 call by TCRdb cannot be tested. Germline V CDR1 and CDR2: SEHNR, FQNEAQ (reference sequence). The CDR3 totals 18 residues. CDR3 sequence: CASSRPGTGFGNTGELFF.